These 32 T cell receptor beta chains came from one sample sequenced in a study of T-cell reconstitution after alpha-beta-depleted transplantation in children. Unique molecular identifiers were incorporated during preparation of the TCRbeta library. TCRdb re-derived calls from the PCR reads in MiXCR, one entry per CDR3 protein. Of approximately 240,000 distinct CDR3 sequences listed, 9% to 10% are singletons. The sequences come from PBMCs from the stem cell graft donor, collected from the stem cell graft. The receptor set was obtained from a human donor who donated a stem cell graft to a child with SCID.

This clonotype was observed a handful of times. The chain links TRBV5-1 to TRBJ2-5; 13 bases agree with TRBD2. Trimming removed 6 bases from V and 3 bases from J; junction bases left unmatched: 11. This CDR3 is built from 17 residues. The germline V gene has CDR1 SGHRS and CDR2 YFSETQ. The CDR3 reads CASNRARTSGGEETQYF. The CDR3 DNA is TGCGCCAGCAACCGGGCCCGGACTAGCGGGGGAGAAGAGACCCAGTACTTC.

Ten or more counts support this clonotype. The chain combines TRBV6-5 with TRBJ2-3, with D unresolved. Germline loops: CDR1 MNHEY, CDR2 SVGAGI. The CDR3 contains 13 residues. V shed 0 bases and J shed 2 bases, with 3 bases lying between them. DNA of the CDR3: TGTGCCAGCAGTTACTCAGTCACAGATACGCAGTATTTT. Translation gives CASSYSVTDTQYF.

This clonotype was counted at least ten times. This chain joins TRBV20-1 and TRBJ2-3, with D possibly matching TRBD2 (6 bases). The CDR3 covers 15 residues. The germline V gene has CDR1 DFQATT and CDR2 SNEGSKA (reference sequence). V lost 2 bases to trimming and J lost 1 base, with 13 bases between them. The CDR3 bases are TGCAGTGCTAGACGCCCCGGACTACGCACAGATACGCAGTATTTT. This sequence encodes CSARRPGLRTDTQYF.

This clonotype counts as medium-sized. The chain employs TRBV7-9 and TRBJ2-3; 10 bases agree with TRBD1. The V gene's germline CDR1 is SEHNR and CDR2 FQNEAQ (reference sequence). The CDR3 sequence is 15 residues long. The junction had 3 bases not matched to a gene; V was cut back by 3 bases and J by 3 bases. The CDR3 DNA follows: TGTGCCAGCAGCTTCGGACAGGGGGAAACAGATACGCAGTATTTT. Translation: CASSFGQGETDTQYF.

This clonotype occurred a few times. This rearrangement joins TRBV5-1 to TRBJ2-3; TRBD2 might be the D (7 bases). V lost 4 bases and J lost 1, with 13 bases in between. The germline CDR1 and CDR2 sequences are SGHRS and YFSETQ. The CDR3 sequence is 15 residues long. CDR3 nucleotides: TGCGCCAGCAGCAGGGGGGGGCGGGGCACAGATACGCAGTATTTT. Translated: CASSRGGRGTDTQYF. Full variable domain (remainder filled in from reference TRBV5-1 and TRBJ2-3): KAGVTQTPRYLIKTRGQQVTLSCSPISGHRSVSWYQQTPGQGLQFLFEYFSETQRNKGNFPGRFSGRQFSNSRSEMNVSTLELGDSALYLCASSRGGRGTDTQYFGPGTRLTVL.

This clonotype was counted at least ten times. The chain has TRBV20-1 and TRBJ2-1; 11 bases line up with TRBD1. The germline V gene encodes CDR1 DFQATT and CDR2 SNEGSKA (reference sequence). The CDR3 is 15 residues long. The V and J ends lost 5 bases and 0 bases, in that order; junction bases with no gene match: 3. The CDR3 DNA follows: TGCAGTGCTGGGGACAGGGGGGGCTCCTACAATGAGCAGTTCTTC. It specifies CSAGDRGGSYNEQFF.

The J gene is TRBJ2-1, the V gene TRBV27, with 10 bases identical to TRBD1. Germline V lookup: CDR1 MNHEY, CDR2 SMNVEV (reference sequence). The CDR3 has 15 residues. The V segment lost 6 bases and the J segment 8 bases; nucleotides outside the gene matches: 10. CDR3 sequence reads: CASSPRGQGRYEQFF. CDR3 in DNA: TGTGCCAGCAGCCCTCGGGGACAGGGGCGCTATGAGCAGTTCTTC.

V and J are TRBV5-5 and TRBJ2-3, with 7 nucleotides matching TRBD2. CDR1 SGHKS and CDR2 YYEKEE come from the germline V gene (reference sequence). Trimming cost V 1 base and J 6 bases; bases outside gene matches: 5. The CDR3 loop spans 14 amino acids. CDR3 in amino acids: CASSLSQGGDTQYF. CDR3 sequence (DNA): TGTGCCAGCAGCTTGAGTCAGGGAGGGGATACGCAGTATTTT. Variable domain in full (rest from reference TRBV5-5 and TRBJ2-3): DAGVTQSPTHLIKTRGQQVTLRCSPISGHKSVSWYQQVLGQGPQFIFQYYEKEERGRGNFPDRFSARQFPNYSSELNVNALLLGDSALYLCASSLSQGGDTQYFGPGTRLTVL.

The table lists this clonotype with many counts. The chain joins TRBV5-1 to TRBJ2-7; TRBD2 matches 10 bases. The V gene's germline CDR1 is SGHRS and CDR2 YFSETQ. The ends lost 3 bases at V and 2 bases at J; junction bases unmatched: 2. The CDR3 runs to 14 residues. The CDR3 loop is CASSSTSGAYEQYF. Written as DNA, the CDR3 is TGCGCCAGCAGCTCTACTAGCGGGGCCTACGAGCAGTACTTC.

This clonotype has at least ten counts. The rearrangement links TRBV3-1 to TRBJ2-3, with no clear D. Germline CDR1 LGHDT, CDR2 YNNKEL (reference sequence). Trimming took 0 bases from V and 0 from J, leaving 16 bases between them. The CDR3 length is 18 residues. Here the CDR3 DNA reads TGTGCCAGCAGCCAAGATCATCCCGCAAGCTCCAGCACAGATACGCAGTATTTT. Residues: CASSQDHPASSSTDTQYF.

The chain uses TRBV4-2 and TRBJ1-5, with D perhaps TRBD1 (6 bases). The length of the CDR3 is 15 residues. V was pared by 0 bases and J by 9 bases, with 15 bases between. The V gene's germline CDR1 is LGHNA and CDR2 YNFKEQ. The CDR3 region has the DNA TGTGCCAGCAGCCAAGAAGACGGGGGCGGGAGGCCCCAGCATTTT. This codes for CASSQEDGGGRPQHF.

This clonotype was picked up many times. The chain has TRBV29-1 and TRBJ2-2; 7 bases match TRBD2. The germline V gene encodes CDR1 SQVTM and CDR2 ANQGSEA. J gave up 2 bases and V 7 bases, and 1 base lay outside the gene matches. CDR3 length: 12 amino acids. The CDR3 DNA is TGCAGCGGGGAGGGTAACACCGGGGAGCTGTTTTTT. This translates into CSGEGNTGELFF.

The chain combines TRBV7-3 with TRBJ1-6; unclear D gene. Germline-derived CDR1 and CDR2 are SGHTA and FQGTGA. This CDR3 has 18 residues. V shed 0 bases and J shed 0 bases, with 12 bases lying between them. CDR3 nucleotides: TGTGCCAGCAGCTTAACTCCGATGGGGAGCTCCTATAATTCACCCCTCCACTTT. This encodes CASSLTPMGSSYNSPLHF.

This clonotype was counted ten times or more. V usage is TRBV5-1 and J usage is TRBJ1-2; tentative D call: TRBD1 (6 bases). Germline V gene sequence: CDR1 SGHRS, CDR2 YFSETQ. Trimming took off 4 bases at V and 4 bases at J, with 20 bases between the two ends. This CDR3 contains 16 residues. CDR3 residues: CASSPGTPRLIYGYTF. DNA for the CDR3: TGCGCCAGCAGCCCCGGGACACCAAGACTCATCTATGGCTACACCTTC. Full variable domain (remainder filled in from reference TRBV5-1 and TRBJ1-2): KAGVTQTPRYLIKTRGQQVTLSCSPISGHRSVSWYQQTPGQGLQFLFEYFSETQRNKGNFPGRFSGRQFSNSRSEMNVSTLELGDSALYLCASSPGTPRLIYGYTFGSGTRLTVV.

In its sample, this clonotype was seen many times. The chain uses TRBV7-8 and TRBJ2-5; 9 positions match TRBD2. The CDR3 consists of 13 residues. The V gene's germline CDR1 is SGHVS and CDR2 FQNEAQ. V was pared by 7 bases and J by 4 bases, with 4 bases of the junction left unmatched. Written as DNA, the CDR3 is TGTGCCAGCACCGCGACTAGCGGAGAGACCCAGTACTTC. It encodes CASTATSGETQYF.

Of note for this clonotype: A much more abundant neighbour one base away suggests this may be a read error. V and J are TRBV20-1 and TRBJ2-3; D remains unclear. The CDR3 loop spans 10 amino acids. The germline CDR1 and CDR2 sequences are DFQATT and SNEGSKA (reference sequence). V lost 5 bases, J lost 2 bases, and 2 bases lay in between. CDR3 protein: CSAVTDTQYF. The CDR3 DNA follows: TGCAGTGCTGTCACAGATACGCAGTATTTT.

The sample holds many counts of this clonotype. The chain combines TRBV7-6 with TRBJ1-3, with D possibly TRBD1 on 6 matching bases. The germline V and J ends were trimmed by 5 bases and 0 bases, with 14 bases remaining between them. The germline V gene encodes CDR1 SGHVS and CDR2 FNYEAQ. This CDR3 has 16 residues. CDR3 sequence reads: CASSGHRELSGNTIYF. The CDR3 DNA sequence: TGTGCCAGCAGCGGCCACAGGGAACTCTCTGGAAACACCATATATTTT.

The chain uses TRBV7-9 and TRBJ1-4; D call uncertain. The CDR3 totals 13 residues. Germline CDR1 is SEHNR and CDR2 is FQNEAQ (reference sequence). Trimming removed 5 bases at V and 4 bases at J, with 8 bases between. For the CDR3, the DNA is TGTGCCAGCAGCGTAAGAATTAATGAAAAACTGTTTTTT. Translating gives CASSVRINEKLFF.

This clonotype was picked up many times. This chain connects TRBV5-1 to TRBJ1-6; no reliable D call. CDR1 is SGHRS and CDR2 is YFSETQ in the germline V gene. V was trimmed by 0 bases and J by 7 bases, leaving 5 bases between them. CDR3 size: 13 residues. CDR3 in DNA: TGCGCCAGCAGCTTGGACACCAATTCACCCCTCCACTTT. It translates to CASSLDTNSPLHF.

This clonotype was counted at least ten times. The CDR3 DNA follows: TGCAGTGCTAGAGACCTCGGACAGGGCAGTCAAAATTCACCCCTCCACTTT. The encoded protein is CSARDLGQGSQNSPLHF. The V call is TRBV20-1, the J call TRBJ1-6; TRBD1 agrees at 8 bases. This CDR3 contains 17 residues. Trimming removed 0 bases from V and 7 bases from J; junction bases left unmatched: 11. Per germline, CDR1 DFQATT and CDR2 SNEGSKA (reference sequence).

This clonotype has at least ten counts. This chain joins TRBV6-1 and TRBJ1-2; 7 nucleotides line up with TRBD1. V was pared by 6 bases and J by 6 bases, with 7 bases of the junction left unmatched. This CDR3 has 13 residues. The germline V gene encodes CDR1 MNHNS and CDR2 SASEGT. Here the CDR3 reads CASSRDSFDGYTF. CDR3 nucleotide sequence: TGTGCCAGCAGCCGGGACAGCTTCGATGGCTACACCTTC.

This clonotype was seen at least ten times. The gene calls are TRBV20-1 and TRBJ1-1; tentative D call: TRBD1 (6 bases). There are 14 residues in the CDR3. Germline CDR1 reads DFQATT; CDR2 reads SNEGSKA (reference sequence). CDR3 sequence: CRLGGGKMNTEAFF. The CDR3 DNA reads as TGCAGGCTAGGGGGGGGAAAGATGAACACTGAAGCTTTCTTT.

In regard to this clonotype: Possible read error: a much larger clone is one base away. The rearrangement uses TRBV20-1 and TRBJ2-1; the D is unclear. Germline-derived CDR1 and CDR2 are DFQATT and SNEGSKA (reference sequence). The CDR3 is 13 amino acids. CDR3 sequence reads: CSALRFSYNEHFF. DNA for the CDR3: TGCAGTGCTCTTAGGTTCTCCTACAATGAGCATTTCTTC.

The chain recombines TRBV18 with TRBJ1-3; the D is unclear. Trimming removed 1 base at V and 0 bases at J, with 13 bases between. Germline CDR1 and CDR2: KGHSH and LQKENI. The CDR3 extends over 17 amino acids. The CDR3 bases are TGTGCCAGCTCACCACGGGTGTCCACACGCTCTGGAAACACCATATATTTT. It codes for CASSPRVSTRSGNTIYF.

In its sample, this clonotype was seen many times. The chain has TRBV7-2 and TRBJ2-3; D uncertain. V was clipped by 3 bases and J by 0 bases, with 10 bases between them. Germline CDR1 SGHTA, CDR2 FQGNSA. This CDR3 is 15 amino acids long. The CDR3 loop reads CASSLTRYSTDTQYF. Written as DNA, the CDR3 is TGTGCCAGCAGCTTGACTCGATATAGCACAGATACGCAGTATTTT.

In this sample, this clonotype turned up many times. The rearrangement joins TRBV7-8 to TRBJ2-5, with a possible D match to TRBD2 (6 bases). Per germline, CDR1 SGHVS and CDR2 FQNEAQ. CDR3 length equals 15 residues. The V end was cut by 1 base, the J end by 2 bases, with 11 bases between. The CDR3 loop is CASSLGVGGQETQYF. CDR3 nucleotide sequence: TGTGCCAGCAGCTTAGGAGTTGGGGGGCAAGAGACCCAGTACTTC.

The rearrangement uses TRBV7-3 and TRBJ2-1; D uncertain. Germline values: CDR1 SGHTA, CDR2 FQGTGA. There are 15 residues in the CDR3. Deletions cut 4 bases from V and 0 bases from J, with 10 bases between. The CDR3 here is CASSSRASSYNEQFF. The DNA for the CDR3 is TGTGCCAGCAGCTCCCGTGCGAGCTCCTACAATGAGCAGTTCTTC.

This clonotype has a count of ten or more. The V gene is TRBV12-3 or TRBV12-4, the J gene TRBJ2-3, with D maybe TRBD2 (5 bases). This CDR3 contains 16 residues. V gave up 3 bases and J gave up 0 bases, with 13 bases separating them. For the CDR3, the DNA is TGTGCCAGCAGTTTTGCGGGCTTCGCTAGCACAGATACGCAGTATTTT. It translates to CASSFAGFASTDTQYF.

Many counts were recorded for this clonotype. CDR3 DNA sequence: TGCGCCAGCCGGACAGGAAACACCGGGGAGCTGTTTTTT. Residues: CASRTGNTGELFF. The chain combines TRBV5-1 with TRBJ2-2, with 7 positions matching TRBD1. CDR1 SGHRS and CDR2 YFSETQ come from the germline V gene. With 7 bases clipped from V and 2 bases from J, the junction kept 2 bases outside the gene matches. CDR3 length: 13 amino acids.

This clonotype was counted only a few times. The junction departs from germline at one end; a sequencing error may be responsible. V gene TRBV6-9 combines with J gene TRBJ1-6; possible D gene TRBD1, 6 bases. Germline CDR1 reads MNHGY; CDR2 reads SVAAGI. The CDR3 consists of 23 residues. The CDR3, as DNA: TGTGCCACCAGTTATTTGCTTGCCCCCTTGCAGGGGATATTTTGGTCCTATAATTCGCCCCTCCACTTT. Residues: CATSYLLAPLQGIFWSYNSPLHF.

This clonotype showed up just a few times. This chain uses TRBV14 with TRBJ2-3; the match to TRBD1 covers 10 bases. In germline, CDR1 is SGHDN, CDR2 FVKESK. The CDR3 is made up of 18 amino acids. J gave up 2 bases and V 3 bases, and 11 bases lay outside the gene matches. CDR3 sequence: CASSHAPGTGAITDTQYF. As DNA, the CDR3 is TGTGCCAGCAGCCATGCCCCCGGGACAGGGGCGATCACAGATACGCAGTATTTT.

The table lists this clonotype with many counts. This chain connects TRBV29-1 to TRBJ2-7; 9 bases align to TRBD1. With 1 base clipped from V and 6 bases from J, the junction kept 4 bases outside the gene matches. Looked up from germline, CDR1 is SQVTM and CDR2 is ANQGSEA. CDR3 length: 13 residues. The CDR3, as DNA: TGCAGCGTTGAAGTCGTACAGGGGGCCGAGCAGTACTTC. Its translation: CSVEVVQGAEQYF.